Shown below are 30 T cell receptor beta chains from a single sample sequenced in a study of ipilimumab plus nivolumab after autologous stem cell transplantation. Libraries were prepared by immunoSEQ multiplex PCR; TCRdb keeps only in-frame clonotypes and omits some of them. Here the sample spans tens of thousands of clones, more than 80% being singletons. This material consisted of PBMCs, taken in a trial of ipilimumab plus nivolumab as post-transplant consolidation. These receptors came from a male donor with diffuse large B-cell lymphoma.

In its sample, this clone was seen a few times. The genes are TRBV5-6 and TRBJ2-5, with 10 bases that match TRBD1. Germline values: CDR1 SGHDT, CDR2 YYEEEE. The CDR3 contains 16 residues. The V segment lost 7 bases and the J segment 5 bases; nucleotides outside the gene matches: 14. CDR3 residues: CASALAVGTGAETQYF. The CDR3 DNA reads TGTGCCAGCGCACTTGCCGTCGGGACAGGGGCTGAGACCCAGTACTTC.

The V and J genes are TRBV2 and TRBJ1-2; unclear D gene. This CDR3 comprises 14 residues. The ends were cut back, 3 bases at V and 6 bases at J, with 14 bases in the middle. Germline V gene lookup returns CDR1 SNHLY and CDR2 FYNNEI. The CDR3 DNA reads as TGTGCCAGCAGTGAGGACCGACCCAATGATGGCTACACCTTC. Its translation is CASSEDRPNDGYTF.

The chain employs TRBV7-2 and TRBJ2-7; D perhaps matches TRBD2 (6 bases). V lost 3 bases to trimming and J lost 9 bases, with 15 bases between them. The CDR3 runs to 13 residues. Germline V gives CDR1 SGHTA, CDR2 FQGNSA. CDR3 in amino acids: CASSFGPPEGQYF. Written as DNA, the CDR3 is TGTGCCAGCAGCTTTGGGCCCCCGGAGGGGCAGTACTTC.

J is TRBJ2-5 and V is TRBV4-1, with 12 nucleotides matching TRBD2. Germline V gene lookup returns CDR1 MGHRA and CDR2 YSYEKL. This CDR3 contains 15 residues. The junction had 6 bases not matched to a gene; V was cut back by 1 base and J by 9 bases. The CDR3 is CASSQATLAGGPQYF. CDR3 sequence (DNA): TGCGCCAGCAGCCAAGCTACCCTAGCGGGGGGGCCCCAGTACTTC.

DNA for the CDR3: TGTGCCAGTAGTAACGAGATCTCTGGGGCCAACGTCCTGACTTTC. Its translation: CASSNEISGANVLTF. This chain uses TRBV19 with TRBJ2-6; D call uncertain. Germline CDR1 and CDR2: LNHDA and SQIVND (reference sequence). V was cut by 4 bases and J by 0 bases, with 7 bases left in between. The CDR3 is 15 amino acids.

This clone was observed a single time. The chain has TRBV11-2 and TRBJ1-5; D remains ambiguous. V was shortened by 1 base and J by 2 bases, with 9 bases between the two germline ends. CDR1 SGHAT and CDR2 FQNNGV come from the germline V gene. The CDR3 spans 15 residues. The CDR3: CASSLGSVGNQPQHF. As DNA, the CDR3 is TGTGCCAGCAGCTTAGGATCCGTGGGCAATCAGCCCCAGCATTTT.

J is TRBJ2-1 and V is TRBV7-2, with 8 bases fitting TRBD1. Germline V gene lookup returns CDR1 SGHTA and CDR2 FQGNSA. The CDR3 covers 14 residues. V shed 5 bases and J 6 bases; nucleotides not matched to a gene: 6. DNA for the CDR3: TGTGCCAGCAGCCCAGACAGGGGTAGCAATGAGCAGTTCTTC. Translated: CASSPDRGSNEQFF.

The chain has TRBV29-1 and TRBJ2-1, with TRBD1 matching 8 bases. The CDR3 has 14 amino acids. Per the germline V gene, CDR1 is SQVTM and CDR2 is ANQGSEA. Unmatched junction bases numbered 9, after V lost 6 bases and J lost 5 bases. CDR3 coding DNA: TGCAGCGTACGAGACAGGGGCTGGGACAATGAGCAGTTCTTC. As protein: CSVRDRGWDNEQFF.

CDR3: CASSPQGATTDTQYF. The DNA of the CDR3 is TGTGCCAGCTCACCTCAGGGGGCTACCACAGATACGCAGTATTTT. The V call is TRBV18, the J call TRBJ2-3; 8 bases align to TRBD1. V shed 3 bases, J shed 2 bases, and the junction held 4 bases outside the gene matches. Germline CDR1 and CDR2: KGHSH and LQKENI. This CDR3 contains 15 residues.

This clone occurred once. Here the CDR3 reads CASSRLAGGNSEQYF. Here the CDR3 DNA reads TGTGCCAGCAGCCGCCTTGCTGGGGGAAATAGCGAGCAGTACTTC. This rearrangement joins TRBV11-3 to TRBJ2-7; D may be TRBD1 or TRBD2 (5 bases each). The CDR3 is 15 amino acids. V dropped 5 bases and J dropped 6 bases, with 20 bases sitting between them. Germline-derived CDR1 and CDR2 are SGHNT and YENEEA.

The chain combines TRBV6-5 with TRBJ2-7; tentatively, D is TRBD2 (6 bases). Germline V gene sequence: CDR1 MNHEY, CDR2 SVGAGI. V was clipped by 0 bases and J by 3 bases, with 12 bases between them. The CDR3 is made up of 15 amino acids. The CDR3, as DNA: TGTGCCAGCAGTTACTCGGGACTGGGGAACTACGAGCAGTACTTC. Its translation is CASSYSGLGNYEQYF.

This clone was recorded once. This chain links TRBV7-9 with TRBJ2-5; 7 positions agree with TRBD1. CDR3 length equals 19 residues. V was clipped by 3 bases and J by 0 bases; unmatched bases: 16. The germline V gene has CDR1 SEHNR and CDR2 FQNEAQ (reference sequence). CDR3 amino acids: CASSFQGDFWAGYQETQYF. In nucleotides, the CDR3 is TGTGCCAGCAGCTTCCAGGGGGATTTTTGGGCGGGCTACCAAGAGACCCAGTACTTC.

The chain uses TRBV11-2 and TRBJ1-1; the match to TRBD1 covers 9 bases. The ends lost 4 bases at V and 1 base at J; junction bases unmatched: 7. The CDR3 sequence is 16 residues long. Germline CDR1 SGHAT, CDR2 FQNNGV. CDR3 in DNA: TGTGCCAGCAGCTGGCCCTTGGGACAGGGGAACACTGAAGCTTTCTTT. Its translation: CASSWPLGQGNTEAFF.

This chain uses TRBV11-2 with TRBJ1-6; perhaps TRBD1 as D (6 bases). Germline V gene sequence: CDR1 SGHAT, CDR2 FQNNGV. The CDR3 spans 15 residues. Trimming cost V 5 bases and J 7 bases, with 15 bases left between them. In DNA, the CDR3 is TGTGCCAGCAGCCGGGTAGGGGGAACCAATTCACCCCTCCACTTT. Translation gives CASSRVGGTNSPLHF.

The V gene is TRBV5-1, the J gene TRBJ2-7; 7 bases line up with TRBD1. V shed 3 bases and J 0 bases; nucleotides not matched to a gene: 9. Germline CDR1 SGHRS, CDR2 YFSETQ. The CDR3 length is 16 residues. The CDR3 sequence is CASSSGTVIFSYEQYF. The CDR3 nucleotides read TGCGCCAGCAGCTCAGGGACAGTTATTTTCTCCTACGAGCAGTACTTC.

The CDR3 loop is CASSPGTGLYVTSYEQYF. The CDR3 nucleotides are TGTGCCAGCAGTCCCGGGACAGGGCTTTACGTTACCTCCTACGAGCAGTACTTC. The rearrangement links TRBV11-3 to TRBJ2-7; TRBD1 agrees at 9 bases. Germline assignment: CDR1 SGHNT and CDR2 YENEEA. The V segment lost 6 bases and the J segment 0 bases; nucleotides outside the gene matches: 15. The CDR3 contains 18 residues. The full variable domain, its missing parts supplied by reference TRBV11-3 and TRBJ2-7, is EAGVVQSPRYKIIEKKQPVAFWCNPISGHNTLYWYLQNLGQGPELLIRYENEEAVDDSQLPKDRFSAERLKGVDSTLKIQPAELGDSAVYLCASSPGTGLYVTSYEQYFGPGTRLTVT.

Details on this clone: The same CDR3 can be traced to other DNA sequences in this sample. The V gene is TRBV2, the J gene TRBJ1-2; 7 nucleotides agree with TRBD1. The junction had 7 bases not matched to a gene; V was cut back by 4 bases and J by 8 bases. The CDR3 is 13 amino acids. Per the germline V gene, CDR1 is SNHLY and CDR2 is FYNNEI. As DNA, the CDR3 is TGTGCCAGCAGTGCAAACAGGGGCGGGGGCTACACCTTC. It yields the protein CASSANRGGGYTF.

The chain is built from TRBV7-6 and TRBJ2-5; D assignment may be TRBD1 or TRBD2 (5 bases each). V was shortened by 5 bases and J by 4 bases, with 20 bases between the two germline ends. The CDR3 has 16 amino acids. From germline, CDR1 is SGHVS and CDR2 FNYEAQ. DNA of the CDR3: TGTGCCAGCAGCCCCATGGCCCGGGGACCGGGAGAGACCCAGTACTTC. Protein sequence: CASSPMARGPGETQYF.

This chain joins TRBV30 and TRBJ1-4; D remains ambiguous. The V and J ends lost 2 bases and 8 bases respectively, with 9 bases between them. Germline lookup yields CDR1 GTSNPN and CDR2 SVGIG (reference sequence). This CDR3 region has 12 residues. CDR3: CAWSTPNEKLFF. CDR3 coding DNA: TGTGCCTGGAGTACCCCCAACGAAAAACTGTTTTTT.

The J gene is TRBJ1-5, the V gene TRBV25-1; D is unclear. Trimming cost V 3 bases and J 1 base, with 7 bases left between them. From germline, CDR1 is MGHDK and CDR2 SYGVNS. The CDR3 is 14 residues long. CDR3 DNA sequence: TGTGCCAGCAGTGACGTAGGAAGCAATCAGCCCCAGCATTTT. The encoded protein is CASSDVGSNQPQHF.

This clone was observed at least ten times. CDR3 amino acids: CASSLADGSEAFF. The CDR3 DNA reads as TGTGCCAGCAGCTTAGCGGACGGCTCTGAAGCTTTCTTT. The chain recombines TRBV7-6 with TRBJ1-1, with D unresolved. The CDR3 has 13 residues. CDR1 and CDR2 from the germline V gene are SGHVS and FNYEAQ. V was pared by 0 bases and J by 6 bases, with 8 bases between.

The chain couples TRBV6-5 to TRBJ2-3, with 8 bases matching TRBD1. The germline V gene encodes CDR1 MNHEY and CDR2 SVGAGI. The ends lost 7 bases at V and 3 bases at J; junction bases unmatched: 3. The length of the CDR3 is 13 residues. The CDR3: CASNRGLTDTQYF. CDR3 coding DNA: TGTGCCAGCAACAGGGGGTTGACAGATACGCAGTATTTT.

The CDR3 bases are TGTGCCAGCAAGGGACACCCGAACACCGGGGAGCTGTTTTTT. Protein sequence: CASKGHPNTGELFF. V usage is TRBV6-1 and J usage is TRBJ2-2, with D possibly TRBD1 on 6 matching bases. The CDR3 runs to 14 residues. Between the trimmed V and J ends, which lost 7 bases and 0 bases, there was a span of 9 bases. In germline, CDR1 is MNHNS, CDR2 SASEGT.

This sequence joins TRBV2 and TRBJ1-2; 8 bases line up with TRBD1. V shed 6 bases and J 3 bases; nucleotides not matched to a gene: 3. CDR3 length: 13 amino acids. Germline lookup yields CDR1 SNHLY and CDR2 FYNNEI. CDR3 sequence (DNA): TGTGCCAGCAGCCCGACAGGGGACTATGGCTACACCTTC. This sequence encodes CASSPTGDYGYTF.

The chain carries TRBV7-9 and TRBJ2-1; TRBD2 is a possible D gene (7 bases). The CDR3 has 16 residues. The germline V gene has CDR1 SEHNR and CDR2 FQNEAQ (reference sequence). V lost 5 bases to trimming and J lost 8 bases, with 22 bases between them. This CDR3 reads CASSPSRGALFDEQFF. CDR3 bases: TGTGCCAGCAGCCCAAGCCGGGGGGCCCTATTCGATGAGCAGTTCTTC.

The chain carries TRBV29-1 and TRBJ2-3, with TRBD1 matching 10 bases. After removal of 4 bases from V and 5 bases from J, the junction contained 9 bases not matched to a gene. This CDR3 region has 15 residues. Germline V gene data show CDR1 as SQVTM and CDR2 as ANQGSEA. CDR3 coding DNA: TGCAGCGTTGTTGGGGGACAGGGGCCCGAAGATACGCAGTATTTT. Protein: CSVVGGQGPEDTQYF.

This clone showed up just once. The chain is built from TRBV9 and TRBJ1-1; D unresolved. CDR3 length: 15 residues. Between the trimmed V and J ends, which lost 0 bases and 0 bases, there was a span of 9 bases. CDR1 and CDR2 (germline): SGDLS, YYNGEE. CDR3 residues: CASSVVLAMNTEAFF. The CDR3 nucleotides are TGTGCCAGCAGCGTAGTTCTGGCCATGAACACTGAAGCTTTCTTT. Combining the CDR3 with reference TRBV9 and TRBJ1-1 gives the whole variable domain DSGVTQTPKHLITATGQRVTLRCSPRSGDLSVYWYQQSLDQGLQFLIQYYNGEERAKGNILERFSAQQFPDLHSELNLSSLELGDSALYFCASSVVLAMNTEAFFGQGTRLTVV.

The chain links TRBV7-9 to TRBJ2-7; D could derive from TRBD1 or TRBD2 (5 bases each). The CDR3 sequence is 14 residues long. Between the trimmed V and J ends, which lost 5 bases and 2 bases, there was a span of 13 bases. Germline-derived CDR1 and CDR2 are SEHNR and FQNEAQ (reference sequence). The chain's CDR3 is CASSPRDRAYEQYF. The CDR3 DNA sequence: TGTGCCAGCAGCCCCCGGGACCGCGCCTACGAGCAGTACTTC.

This sequence joins TRBV23-1 and TRBJ2-5; 11 nucleotides agree with TRBD2. TRBV23-1 is noted as an ORF with a role that remains uncertain. The length of the CDR3 is 18 residues. Losses at the gene ends were 0 bases for V and 2 bases for J; bases not matched to a gene: 8. The CDR3 DNA reads as TGCGCCAGCAGTCAATCGTTGGGGCTAGCGGGGGGTCAAGAGACCCAGTACTTC. It codes for CASSQSLGLAGGQETQYF.

The chain joins TRBV7-2 to TRBJ2-7, with 10 bases that match TRBD2. Germline values: CDR1 SGHTA, CDR2 FQGNSA. The CDR3 is 15 residues long. The junction had 6 bases not matched to a gene; V was cut back by 2 bases and J by 5 bases. CDR3 nucleotide sequence: TGTGCCAGCAGCTTATTAGCGGGGGGACTCAACGAGCAGTACTTC. Amino acids: CASSLLAGGLNEQYF.